Presented here are 24 T cell receptor beta chains from one specimen sequenced in a study of cytomegalovirus exposure and HLA in healthy donors. The study ran its PCR with 60 Vbeta and 13 Jbeta primers. Measured with immunoSEQ multiplex PCR; TCRdb has only the in-frame clones, and not every one. The data show around 200,000 clones, and the top ten clones hold over 0.95%. Sequenced input: PBMCs. These receptors originate from a girl aged 2-10 years in good health and CMV-seropositive.

The V and J genes are TRBV19 and TRBJ1-5; 10 bases are a match to TRBD1. Per the germline V gene, CDR1 is LNHDA and CDR2 is SQIVND (reference sequence). The V gene end was trimmed by 8 bases and the J gene end by 6 bases; junction bases not matched to a gene: 10. The CDR3 has 15 residues. CDR3 nucleotides: TGTGCCAGTGACATCCGGGACAGGGGCGGTCAGCCCCAGCATTTT. It codes for CASDIRDRGGQPQHF.

The chain links TRBV19 to TRBJ1-1, with unresolved D. This CDR3 has 13 amino acids. The V and J ends lost 5 bases and 1 base respectively, with 8 bases between them. Germline values: CDR1 LNHDA, CDR2 SQIVND (reference sequence). The CDR3 is CASSSRSNTEAFF. The CDR3 DNA reads as TGTGCCAGTAGTTCCCGGTCGAACACTGAAGCTTTCTTT.

The chain joins TRBV4-2 to TRBJ2-1, with D perhaps matching TRBD2 (6 bases). V lost 0 bases, J lost 4 bases, and 16 bases lay in between. Germline V lookup: CDR1 LGHNA, CDR2 YNFKEQ. The CDR3 runs 17 residues. The CDR3 loop is CASSQDVPGVGYNEQFF. CDR3 bases: TGTGCCAGCAGCCAAGATGTTCCGGGAGTAGGGTACAATGAGCAGTTCTTC.

The rearrangement joins TRBV2 to TRBJ2-7; no clear D. This CDR3 is 12 amino acids long. The germline gives CDR1 SNHLY, CDR2 FYNNEI. The V end was cut by 8 bases, the J end by 0 bases, with 8 bases between. As DNA, the CDR3 is TGTGCCAGCGGTGGTAGCTCCTACGAGCAGTACTTC. Residues: CASGGSSYEQYF.

The chain joins TRBV5-4 to TRBJ1-1; D is perhaps TRBD1 (6 bases). Germline V gives CDR1 SGHNT, CDR2 YYREEE (reference sequence). V was pared by 10 bases and J by 1 base, with 20 bases between. The CDR3 totals 15 residues. CDR3 DNA: TGTGCCTCGGGGGGGGCAGGGCTGGCGAACACTGAAGCTTTCTTT. Translation gives CASGGAGLANTEAFF.

The chain links TRBV25-1 to TRBJ2-3; a possible D gene is TRBD1 (6 bases). Trimming stripped 4 bases from V and 6 bases from J, with 11 bases between. The CDR3 is made up of 13 amino acids. Germline V gives CDR1 MGHDK, CDR2 SYGVNS. The chain's CDR3 is CASSGLGADTQYF. The CDR3, as DNA: TGTGCCAGCAGTGGTCTGGGGGCGGATACGCAGTATTTT.

The chain employs TRBV9 and TRBJ2-4; 14 nucleotides match TRBD2. The V segment lost 4 bases and the J segment 3 bases; nucleotides outside the gene matches: 6. The CDR3 is 17 residues long. CDR1 is SGDLS, CDR2 YYNGEE, per germline. In nucleotides, the CDR3 is TGTGCCAGCAGCCCGACTAGCGGGAGGGGGGACAAAAACATTCAGTACTTC. Its protein is CASSPTSGRGDKNIQYF.

V usage is TRBV15 and J usage is TRBJ2-7, with a possible D match to TRBD1 (6 bases). Trimming took off 3 bases at V and 3 bases at J, with 6 bases between the two ends. Germline-derived CDR1 and CDR2 are LNHNV and YYDKDF (reference sequence). The CDR3 is 12 amino acids. CDR3 in amino acids: CATSRDSYEQYF. CDR3 DNA: TGTGCCACCAGCAGGGACAGCTACGAGCAGTACTTC.

This chain connects TRBV15 to TRBJ2-7; maybe TRBD1 (5 bases). The CDR3 sequence is 12 residues long. V was cut by 1 base and J by 5 bases, with 6 bases left in between. Germline V gene sequence: CDR1 LNHNV, CDR2 YYDKDF (reference sequence). The CDR3 protein is CATSRVGDEQYF. CDR3 nucleotides: TGTGCCACCAGCAGAGTAGGGGACGAGCAGTACTTC.

The chain carries TRBV28 and TRBJ1-5; 9 bases align to TRBD1. Trimming cost V 2 bases and J 2 bases; bases outside gene matches: 4. CDR1 is MDHEN, CDR2 SYDVKM, per germline. The CDR3 totals 16 residues. The CDR3 reads CASSLQTGGGNQPQHF. The DNA for the CDR3 is TGTGCCAGCAGTTTACAGACAGGGGGAGGCAATCAGCCCCAGCATTTT.

This sequence joins TRBV28 and TRBJ2-2; D ambiguous. Germline-derived CDR1 and CDR2 are MDHEN and SYDVKM. This CDR3 comprises 16 residues. The germline V and J ends were trimmed by 7 bases and 3 bases, with 18 bases remaining between them. The CDR3 bases are TGTGCCAGCACAATTAGCACACTTCTATACACCGGGGAGCTGTTTTTT. Its translation is CASTISTLLYTGELFF.

The genes are TRBV7-3 and TRBJ2-3, with TRBD2 identical over 13 bases. The V gene end was trimmed by 2 bases and the J gene end by 7 bases; junction bases not matched to a gene: 9. Germline CDR1 reads SGHTA; CDR2 reads FQGTGA. The CDR3 runs 17 residues. The CDR3 nucleotides are TGTGCCAGCAGCTTATCGGGACTAGCGGGATACTCTCATACGCAGTATTTT. It codes for CASSLSGLAGYSHTQYF. Full variable domain (outside the CDR3, taken from reference TRBV7-3 and TRBJ2-3): GAGVSQTPSNKVTEKGKYVELRCDPISGHTALYWYRQSLGQGPEFLIYFQGTGAADDSGLPNDRFFAVRPEGSVSTLKIQRTERGDSAVYLCASSLSGLAGYSHTQYFGPGTRLTVL.

The chain carries TRBV18 and TRBJ2-3; the D is unclear. With 3 bases removed from V and 0 bases from J, the gap between germline ends came to 16 bases. CDR3 size: 17 residues. Germline values: CDR1 KGHSH, CDR2 LQKENI. The DNA of the CDR3 is TGTGCCAGCTCACCCGGGTATTCAGAGCCTAGCACAGATACGCAGTATTTT. Protein: CASSPGYSEPSTDTQYF.

The J gene is TRBJ2-1, the V gene TRBV6-6; a possible D gene is TRBD1 (7 bases). This CDR3 has 16 amino acids. The V gene lost 7 bases and the J gene lost 5 bases, with 21 bases spanning the gap. The germline V gene has CDR1 MNHNY and CDR2 SVGAGI (reference sequence). The CDR3 is CASNRGVGAGHNEQFF. The CDR3 DNA follows: TGTGCCAGCAACAGGGGAGTGGGCGCGGGGCACAATGAGCAGTTCTTC.

The chain employs TRBV2 and TRBJ2-1; no clear D gene. Trimming took 7 bases from V and 6 from J, leaving 13 bases between them. Germline values: CDR1 SNHLY, CDR2 FYNNEI. The CDR3 contains 13 residues. CDR3 residues: CASNYDLANEQFF. The CDR3 nucleotides read TGTGCCAGCAATTATGATCTGGCCAATGAGCAGTTCTTC.

The J gene is TRBJ1-1, the V gene TRBV28, with D perhaps matching TRBD1 (6 bases). CDR1 and CDR2 (germline): MDHEN, SYDVKM. V was shortened by 3 bases and J by 2 bases, with 10 bases between the two germline ends. This CDR3 has 14 residues. CDR3 loop: CASSFATGNTEAFF. In DNA, the CDR3 is TGTGCCAGCAGTTTCGCGACAGGTAACACTGAAGCTTTCTTT.

This chain connects TRBV11-2 to TRBJ2-7, with a weak D call TRBD2 (6 bases). The CDR3 is 14 amino acids. Germline CDR1 reads SGHAT; CDR2 reads FQNNGV. V lost 3 bases to trimming and J lost 3 bases, with 12 bases between them. The CDR3 DNA sequence: TGTGCCAGCAGCTTTCTACCGACTAGCTACGAGCAGTACTTC. Its protein product is CASSFLPTSYEQYF.

The rearrangement uses TRBV29-1 and TRBJ1-1; 7 bases match TRBD1. The CDR3 has 15 amino acids. J was trimmed by 2 bases and V by 4 bases; bases with no gene match: 10. CDR1 is SQVTM and CDR2 is ANQGSEA in the germline V gene. CDR3 residues: CSVVGTAASNTEAFF. The CDR3 bases are TGCAGCGTTGTAGGGACAGCGGCGAGTAACACTGAAGCTTTCTTT. The entire variable domain, with the rest obtained from reference TRBV29-1 and TRBJ1-1, is as follows: SAVISQKPSRDICQRGTSLTIQCQVDSQVTMMFWYRQQPGQSLTLIATANQGSEATYESGFVIDKFPISRPNLTFSTLTVSNMSPEDSSIYLCSVVGTAASNTEAFFGQGTRLTVV.

The chain employs TRBV10-2 and TRBJ2-7; 8 bases fit TRBD2. Losses at the gene ends were 10 bases for V and 11 bases for J; bases not matched to a gene: 10. Germline assignment: CDR1 WSHSY and CDR2 SAAADI. The CDR3 spans 11 residues. Here the CDR3 reads CAIRGGREEYF. CDR3 DNA sequence: TGCGCCATCCGGGGGGGCAGGGAGGAGTACTTC.

This chain joins TRBV4-2 and TRBJ2-3; 12 nucleotides agree with TRBD2. This CDR3 comprises 16 residues. The V gene's germline CDR1 is LGHNA and CDR2 YNFKEQ. V was pared by 4 bases and J by 4 bases, with 6 bases of the junction left unmatched. This CDR3 reads CASSRALAGGSDTQYF. The CDR3 DNA reads as TGTGCCAGCAGCCGCGCCCTAGCGGGAGGGTCAGATACGCAGTATTTT.

This rearrangement joins TRBV6-4 to TRBJ2-5; D is perhaps TRBD2 (5 bases). CDR1 MRHNA and CDR2 SNTAGT come from the germline V gene. The V end was cut by 8 bases, the J end by 2 bases, with 12 bases between. CDR3 length: 13 residues. The CDR3 region is CASSPGFQETQYF. DNA for the CDR3: TGTGCCAGCTCCCCGGGATTTCAAGAGACCCAGTACTTC.

The chain joins TRBV27 to TRBJ1-5; no definite D call. This CDR3 is built from 13 residues. Germline loops: CDR1 MNHEY, CDR2 SMNVEV (reference sequence). The V end was cut by 3 bases, the J end by 6 bases, with 9 bases between. The CDR3 sequence is CASSFTEGQPQHF. The DNA for the CDR3 is TGTGCCAGCAGTTTCACAGAAGGTCAGCCCCAGCATTTT.

For the CDR3, the DNA is TGTGCCTGGAGTGCGGGAGCCGGGTGGACAGATACGCAGTATTTT. Its protein product is CAWSAGAGWTDTQYF. The rearrangement joins TRBV30 to TRBJ2-3; D might be TRBD2 (6 bases). Trimming removed 1 base at V and 3 bases at J, with 14 bases between. The germline V gene encodes CDR1 GTSNPN and CDR2 SVGIG (reference sequence). CDR3 length: 15 amino acids.

This chain uses TRBV14 with TRBJ2-4; D is undetermined. This CDR3 has 12 residues. Germline V gene sequence: CDR1 SGHDN, CDR2 FVKESK. V shed 0 bases and J shed 13 bases, with 10 bases lying between them. The CDR3 DNA is TGTGCCAGCAGCCAAGATTTCGGGTTGCAGTACTTC. Translated: CASSQDFGLQYF.